This record covers a single T cell receptor (beta chain). No antigen is known for it. The PCR employed 60 Vbeta primers together with 13 Jbeta primers. The protocol was immunoSEQ multiplex PCR, while the TCRdb copy is restricted to in-frame clones and leaves out a portion. The sample carries some 100,000 clones, 70% to 80% recorded once. Germline values: CDR1 SQVTM, CDR2 ANQGSEA. V was pared by 0 bases and J by 9 bases, with 11 bases between. CDR3 length equals 12 residues. The sample originates from a study of cytomegalovirus exposure and HLA in healthy donors. No record was made of this donor's CMV serostatus. Study outcomes and limitations: Accurate predictions that matched the HLA-A and HLA-B alleles of most subjects were reportedly made from TCR beta sequences.

The sequenced material came from PBMCs. The sequence derives from a human donor in good health. The V gene is TRBV29-1, the J gene TRBJ1-1; a weak D match, TRBD1 (6 bases). CDR3 sequence (DNA): TGCAGCGTTGAAGACAGGGGATTAAAAGCTTTCTTT. It specifies CSVEDRGLKAFF.